Given below is one TCR beta chain in context. No antigen is known for it. No much larger clonotype is one base removed from it; base qualities were not supplied. There are 16 amino acids in the CDR3, from cysteine to phenylalanine inclusive. The entry retains the CDR3 DNA only, 48 bases that are in frame from base 1. CDR1 and CDR2 (LNHDA, SQIVND) derive from the germline V gene (reference sequence). Unmatched junction bases come to 5, with V trimmed by 4 bases and J by 0 bases. For repertoire sequencing, TCR beta CDR3 regions were amplified from RNA transcripts. A first-round RT-PCR used HTBI primers with the Qiagen OneStep RT-PCR kit, followed by a second-round multiplex PCR, size selection and purification. Libraries were sequenced on an Illumina HiSeq2000 using paired-end 100 bp reads. Per the original workflow: SOAPnuke was used for read processing, and reads with adapters, uncalled bases, a mean Phred below 15, or no exact constant-primer or identifier match were discarded. COPE v1.2.5 was used to merge high-quality paired reads. Clonotypes were defined as unique nucleotide sequences and were aligned to IMGT TRB V, D and J references using MiTCR v1.1. The analysis was limited to V-J combinations with a frequency above 0.0001, which together covered 99.2% of repertoires. For each V-J combination, a TCR clonal expansion and chaos score was defined as the ratio of F50 clonal expansion to chaos observed in the TCRdist matrix. Welch's t-statistics and random forest were used to reduce features to over ten V-J combinations, which were fed into a naive Bayes classifier. The similarity between thyroid and blood repertoires was quantified using the Morisita-Horn index. TCRdb cleaned the public reads at Q25 with fastp, built clones with MiXCR and kept in-frame beta chains. A single entry per CDR3 protein holds the most common genes and DNA from its merged rows. The authors' filters were not applied to this entry. Within this sample are 900,000 to 1,200,000 distinct CDR3 sequences, with about two fifths of them counted one time only. In total, the top ten clones hold around 10% of the sample.

The data derive from a study of Graves' ophthalmopathy and Graves' hyperthyroidism (dated by TCRdb to 2016 to 2019). General notes on the study: Hyperthyroidism was defined as stable when no progression to ophthalmopathy occurred within 18 months of follow-up. The study used signatures of the TCR beta repertoire to tell Graves' ophthalmopathy apart from Graves' hyperthyroidism and to predict which patients would progress to ophthalmopathy. To explore V-J signatures distinguishing ophthalmopathy from hyperthyroidism, a discovery set of about a hundred patients (43 ophthalmopathy, roughly 60 stable hyperthyroidism) was enrolled. In total, 135 blood samples were TCR-sequenced: 40 to 45 ophthalmopathy, some 75 hyperthyroidism and approximately 17 hyperthyroidism-to-ophthalmopathy patients. Once sampling was done, hyperthyroidism patients were given methimazole at a starting dose of 30 mg daily, while ophthalmopathy patients were given high-dose intravenous methylprednisolone. The independent validation cohort included about 19 hyperthyroidism patients plus 17 patients who later progressed from hyperthyroidism to ophthalmopathy. In roughly 6 hyperthyroidism patients, the T-cell repertoires found in thyroid tissue were compared with those found in blood. Overall study outcomes, separate from this receptor: In validation, the model predicted ophthalmopathy progression with about 70% sensitivity and around 72% specificity; 12 predicted patients were CT-confirmed with GO in a median of approximately six months. In cross-validation, the 13-signature model distinguished ophthalmopathy from stable hyperthyroidism with almost 90% sensitivity and 81.08% specificity, and in the test set the corresponding values were around 78% and 73%. Sample size was not predetermined statistically, and investigators were not blinded to group allocation. Among expanded thyroid clonotypes with frequency above 0.001, most also showed up in blood, which suggests that blood repertoires may reflect the thyroid immune response.

Hyperthyroidism patients were newly diagnosed, with disease duration under 2 months, and aged 18 to 65 years. Patients with other autoimmune diseases, uncontrolled infections, pregnancy or lactation were excluded. Diagnosis was based on clinical symptoms, serum thyroxine, TRAb, thyroid ultrasound and orbital computed tomography. Total RNA was extracted using Trizol reagent, and RNA quality was checked on an Agilent 2100 Bioanalyzer. The V gene is TRBV19 and the J gene is TRBJ2-7; TRBD2 agrees with 11 junctional bases. This sequence was found in an adult man with Graves' hyperthyroidism. Specimen: peripheral blood or thyroid tissue (not recorded which). The CDR3 has the sequence CASSNQTSGTSYEQYF. The DNA is as follows: TGTGCCAGTAGTAACCAGACTAGCGGGACCTCCTACGAGCAGTACTTC.